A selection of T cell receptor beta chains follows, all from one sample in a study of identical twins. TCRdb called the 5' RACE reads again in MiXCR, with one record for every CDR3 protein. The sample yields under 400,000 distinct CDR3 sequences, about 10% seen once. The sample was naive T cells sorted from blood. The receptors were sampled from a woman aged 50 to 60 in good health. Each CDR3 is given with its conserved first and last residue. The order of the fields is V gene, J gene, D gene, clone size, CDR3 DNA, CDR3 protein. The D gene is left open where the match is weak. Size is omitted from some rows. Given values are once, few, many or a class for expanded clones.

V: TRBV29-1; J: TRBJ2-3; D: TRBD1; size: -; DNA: TGCAGCGTTGGGACAGGGGGCACAGATACGCAGTATTTT; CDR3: CSVGTGGTDTQYF
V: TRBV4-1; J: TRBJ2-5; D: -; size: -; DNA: TGCGCCAGCAGCCAGCCCCTAGCCTCCGTGGGAAAGACCCAGTACTTC; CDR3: CASSQPLASVGKTQYF
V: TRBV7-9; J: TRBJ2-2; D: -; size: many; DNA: TGTGCCAGCACCGAGGTAGAGCTGTTTTTT; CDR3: CASTEVELFF
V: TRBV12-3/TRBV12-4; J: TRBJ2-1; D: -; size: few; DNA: TGTGCCAGCAGTCCAGGGACCCGCAGCTCCTACAATGAGCAGTTCTTC; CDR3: CASSPGTRSSYNEQFF
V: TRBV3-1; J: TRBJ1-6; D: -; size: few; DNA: TGTGCCAGCAGCCAGGGACGATCGGTTTCACCCCTCCACTTT; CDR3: CASSQGRSVSPLHF
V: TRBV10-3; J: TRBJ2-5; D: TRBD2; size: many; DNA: TGTGCCATCAGTGAATCTGCGGGAGGGCCCCACAACTTC; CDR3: CAISESAGGPHNF
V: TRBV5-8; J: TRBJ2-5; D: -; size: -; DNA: TGTGCCAGCAGCTTCGAACAGGGGAGGCAAGAGACCCAGTACTTC; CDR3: CASSFEQGRQETQYF
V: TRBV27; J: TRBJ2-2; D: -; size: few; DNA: TGTGCCAGCAGTTTTTTAGACAGAAACACCGGGGAGCTGTTTTTT; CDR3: CASSFLDRNTGELFF
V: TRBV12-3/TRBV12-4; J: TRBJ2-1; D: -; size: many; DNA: TGTGCCAGCAGTTTGGGGCTAGCCCCCAACAATGAGCAGTTCTTC; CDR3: CASSLGLAPNNEQFF
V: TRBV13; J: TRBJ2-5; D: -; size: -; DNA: TGTGCCAGCAGCTTAGAATCGGTGGGAGAGACCCAGTACTTC; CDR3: CASSLESVGETQYF
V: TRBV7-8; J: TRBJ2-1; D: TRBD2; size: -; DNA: TGTGCCAGCAGCTTATGGCTAGCGGGAGGGTTGAACAATGAGCAGTTCTTC; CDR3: CASSLWLAGGLNNEQFF
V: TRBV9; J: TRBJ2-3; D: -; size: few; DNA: TGTGCCAGCAGCGGAGGGTCACTGAGCCTCACAGATACGCAGTATTTT; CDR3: CASSGGSLSLTDTQYF
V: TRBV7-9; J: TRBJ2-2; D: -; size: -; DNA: TGTGCCAGCAGCCCCAGGCCGACTAGTTTGCCGACCGGGGAGCTGTTTTTT; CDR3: CASSPRPTSLPTGELFF
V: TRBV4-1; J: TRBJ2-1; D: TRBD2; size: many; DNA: TGCGCCAGCAGCCAAGATGCTGCAGCCCTAGCGGGCGGCTCCTACAATGAGCAGTTCTTC; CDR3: CASSQDAAALAGGSYNEQFF
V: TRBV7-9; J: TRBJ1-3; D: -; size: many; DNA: TGTGCCAGCAGCTTAGATGGGCAAACTGGAAACACCATATATTTT; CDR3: CASSLDGQTGNTIYF
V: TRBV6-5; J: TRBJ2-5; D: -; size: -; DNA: TGTGCCAGCAGCTACGGGGGTGGGCGTGGGCCTGTGGAGACCCAGTACTTC; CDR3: CASSYGGGRGPVETQYF
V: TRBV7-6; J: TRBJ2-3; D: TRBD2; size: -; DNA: TGTGCCAGCAGCTCCACTGTTTTGAAAGCGGGAGGCACAGATACGCAGTATTTT; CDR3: CASSSTVLKAGGTDTQYF
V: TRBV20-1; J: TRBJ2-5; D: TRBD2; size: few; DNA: TGCAGTGCTAGAGTAGCGGGAGTAGGAGAGACCCAGTACTTC; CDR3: CSARVAGVGETQYF
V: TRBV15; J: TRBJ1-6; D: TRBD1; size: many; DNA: TGTGCCACCACCCAAACAGGGGATAATTCACCCCTCCACTTT; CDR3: CATTQTGDNSPLHF
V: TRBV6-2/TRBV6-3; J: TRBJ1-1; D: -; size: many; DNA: TGTGCCAGCAGTTACCTGCCGTTTATGAACACTGAAGCTTTCTTT; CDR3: CASSYLPFMNTEAFF